This T cell receptor (beta chain) was captured in a study of radiation and T cells in renal cell carcinoma. Study-wide results and caveats: From baseline, blood top tumor clonotypes peaked at 2 weeks post-radiation. Baseline intratumoral clonotype presence is unknown without pretreatment biopsies.

V lost 6 bases, J lost 1 base, and 7 bases stayed unmatched. The CDR3 is 14 residues long. The germline gives CDR1 SQVTM, CDR2 ANQGSEA. With regard to this clone: Its specificity is not known.

Produced via immunoSEQ multiplex PCR; TCRdb's table is partial and in-frame only. The sample carries tens of thousands of clones, 89% recorded once. Time point denoted: blood 4 weeks post-SBRT, at nephrectomy. Treatment defined: 15 Gy SBRT to primary tumor, nephrectomy 4 weeks later. Nephrectomy followed 15 Gy stereotactic body radiation by 4 weeks. The tumor was a clear cell renal cell carcinoma. The V gene is TRBV29-1, the J gene TRBJ2-3; 7 nucleotides line up with TRBD2. The sequenced sample was blood, obtained from a patient whose treatment included radiotherapy and nephrectomy. The TCR sequence derives from a woman in her 70s with renal cell carcinoma. The CDR3 sequence: CSVNGGRGTDTQYF. The DNA for the CDR3 is TGCAGCGTAAACGGAGGGAGGGGCACAGATACGCAGTATTTT.